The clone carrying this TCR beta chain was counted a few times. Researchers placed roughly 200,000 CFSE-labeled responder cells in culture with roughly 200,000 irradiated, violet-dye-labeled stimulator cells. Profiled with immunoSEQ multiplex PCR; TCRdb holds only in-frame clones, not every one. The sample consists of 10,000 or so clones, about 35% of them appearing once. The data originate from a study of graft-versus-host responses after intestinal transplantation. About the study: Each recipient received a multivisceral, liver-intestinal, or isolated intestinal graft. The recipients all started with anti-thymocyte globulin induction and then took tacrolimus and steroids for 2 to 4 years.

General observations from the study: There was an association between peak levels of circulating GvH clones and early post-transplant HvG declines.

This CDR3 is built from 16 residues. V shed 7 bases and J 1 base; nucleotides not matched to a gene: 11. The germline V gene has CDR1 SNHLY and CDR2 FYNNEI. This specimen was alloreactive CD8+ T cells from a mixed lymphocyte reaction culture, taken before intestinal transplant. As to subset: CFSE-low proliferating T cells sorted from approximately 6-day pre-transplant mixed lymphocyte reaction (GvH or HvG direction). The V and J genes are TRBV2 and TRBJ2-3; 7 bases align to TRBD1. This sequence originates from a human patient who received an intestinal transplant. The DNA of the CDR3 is TGTGCCAGCAATCCCCCAAGGGGGCTAGGCACAGATACGCAGTATTTT. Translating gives CASNPPRGLGTDTQYF.